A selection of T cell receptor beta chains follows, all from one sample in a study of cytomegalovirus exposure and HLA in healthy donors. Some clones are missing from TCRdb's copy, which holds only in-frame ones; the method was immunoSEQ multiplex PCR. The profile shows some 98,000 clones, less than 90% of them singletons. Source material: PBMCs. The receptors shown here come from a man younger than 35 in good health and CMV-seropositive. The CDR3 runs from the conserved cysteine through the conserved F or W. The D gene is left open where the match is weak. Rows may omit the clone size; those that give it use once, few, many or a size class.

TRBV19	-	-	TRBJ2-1	TGTGCCAGTAGTATAGTTTTAGTCGTACGGGGCAATGAGCAGTTCTTC	CASSIVLVVRGNEQFF
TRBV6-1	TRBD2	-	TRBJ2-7	TGTGCCAGCAGTGCTACACCGGGACTAGCGGCAGTCGAGCAGTACTTC	CASSATPGLAAVEQYF
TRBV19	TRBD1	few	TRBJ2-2	TGTGCCAGTAATCAGGGGGCTTGGACCGGGGAGCTGTTTTTT	CASNQGAWTGELFF
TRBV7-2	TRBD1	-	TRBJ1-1	TGTGCCAGCAGCTCACAGGGGGGGGACACTGAAGCTTTCTTT	CASSSQGGDTEAFF
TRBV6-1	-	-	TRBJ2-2	TGTGCCAGCAGTGAACTGGGGGCGAGCACCGGGGAGCTGTTTTTT	CASSELGASTGELFF
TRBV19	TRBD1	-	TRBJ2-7	TGTGCCACCGGGACAGGGCTCGAGCAGTACTTC	CATGTGLEQYF
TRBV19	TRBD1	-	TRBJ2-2	TGTGCCAGTAGTACCCAGGGACAGGGGGATGTCGGGGAGCTGTTTTTT	CASSTQGQGDVGELFF
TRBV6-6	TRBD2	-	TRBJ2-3	TGTGCCAGCAGCCACGGGGGGGCGAGCACAGATACGCAGTATTTT	CASSHGGASTDTQYF
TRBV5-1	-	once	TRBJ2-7	TGCGCCAGCAGCCCGGATGGCAGGGGGCAGTACTTC	CASSPDGRGQYF
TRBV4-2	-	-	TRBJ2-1	TGTGCCAGCAGCCAAGATGTCCCAGGGTCCTACAATGAGCAGTTCTTC	CASSQDVPGSYNEQFF
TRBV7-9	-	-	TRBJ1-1	TGTGCCAGCAGGGAAAAGGGGGGGTTGAATGAAGCTTTCTTT	CASREKGGLNEAFF
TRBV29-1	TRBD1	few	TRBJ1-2	TGCAGCGTAAGGACAGGGGGACACTATGGCTACACCTTC	CSVRTGGHYGYTF
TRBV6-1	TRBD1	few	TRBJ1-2	TGTGCCAGCAGTGAACAACCGGGACAGGGGGCAGGTGGCTACACCTTC	CASSEQPGQGAGGYTF
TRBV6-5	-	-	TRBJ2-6	TGTGCCAGCAGTTACGGGGGGAACCCTGGGGCCAACGTCCTGACTTTC	CASSYGGNPGANVLTF
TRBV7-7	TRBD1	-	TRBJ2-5	TGTGCCAGCAGCTTAGTGGGACAGACAGAAGAGACCCAGTACTTC	CASSLVGQTEETQYF
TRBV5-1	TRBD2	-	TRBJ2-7	TGCGCCAGCAGCTTGGCGACTAGCGGGAGTATTTACGAGCAGTACTTC	CASSLATSGSIYEQYF
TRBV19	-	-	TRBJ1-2	TGTGCCAGTAGTGAAGGCCAAGGGGGTTTTGGCTACACCTTC	CASSEGQGGFGYTF